Listed below are T cell receptor beta chains from one sample, sequenced in a study of T-cell reconstitution after alpha-beta-depleted transplantation in children. MiXCR, applied by TCRdb to the PCR reads, yields one record per CDR3 protein. Of hundreds of thousands of distinct CDR3 sequences listed, over 15% are singletons. The material sequenced was PBMCs from the stem cell graft donor, taken from the stem cell graft. The receptor source for this set is a human donor who donated a stem cell graft to a child with acute myeloid leukemia. The CDR3 runs from the conserved cysteine through the conserved F or W. D genes are given only for firm matches. Clone size is stated in some rows and not others, as once, few, many or a class when expanded.

d_call j_call clone_size v_call cdr3_length cdr3_nt cdr3_aa
. TRBJ2-2 many TRBV4-3 15 TGCGCCAGCAGCCTTTCGGACATCGGGTCCGGGGAGCTGTTTTTT CASSLSDIGSGELFF
TRBD1 TRBJ2-7 few TRBV7-6 17 TGTGCCAGCAGCTTTAGTACGCACCCGACAGGGGCAAGCGAGCAGTACTTC CASSFSTHPTGASEQYF
. TRBJ1-1 many TRBV4-2 13 TGTGCCAGCAGCAGCGGGTTCGGCACTGAAGCTTTCTTT CASSSGFGTEAFF
. TRBJ2-1 few TRBV7-9 17 TGTGCCAGCAGCCACCCGAGGGCGTCCCCAGGGTACAATGAGCAGTTCTTC CASSHPRASPGYNEQFF
TRBD2 TRBJ2-1 few TRBV7-3 16 TGTGCCAGCAGCTTAAGTAGCGGGGTCCCCTACAATGAGCAGTTCTTC CASSLSSGVPYNEQFF
. TRBJ2-2 few TRBV4-3 16 TGCGCCAGCAGCCAAGGCTCCGGGACGTTAAGCGGGGAGCTGTTTTTT CASSQGSGTLSGELFF
. TRBJ1-6 many TRBV10-3 13 TGTGCCATCAGGGGACAAGATACCTCACCCCTCCACTTT CAIRGQDTSPLHF
. TRBJ2-7 . TRBV12-3/TRBV12-4 14 TGTGCCAGCACCCCTGACTCCCCCCCCTACGAGCAGTACTTC CASTPDSPPYEQYF
. TRBJ2-1 many TRBV5-1 14 TGCGCCAGCAGCTTTAATCGGGCGGACAATGAGCAGTTCTTC CASSFNRADNEQFF
TRBD1 TRBJ1-5 many TRBV24-1 15 TGTGCCACCTCAAAAGCGGGCAGGGGGTATGAGCCCCAGCATTTT CATSKAGRGYEPQHF
TRBD1 TRBJ1-5 . TRBV11-1 18 TGTGCCAGCAGCCGGGATTTTTTGGACAGGGAGGGCAATCAGCCCCAGCATTTT CASSRDFLDREGNQPQHF
TRBD1 TRBJ1-2 many TRBV20-1 14 TGCAGTGCTCCCCGGGACAGGGGGCTTTATGGCTACACCTTC CSAPRDRGLYGYTF
. TRBJ2-1 many TRBV10-2 15 TGCGCCAGCAGTGAGTCCGGCTCCTCCTACAATGAGCAGTTCTTC CASSESGSSYNEQFF
. TRBJ1-4 few TRBV20-1 12 TGCAGTGGGCAGGGTACTAATGAAAAACTGTTTTTT CSGQGTNEKLFF
. TRBJ2-7 . TRBV7-3 13 TGTGCCAGCAGCCCCGATATTGGTTACGAGCAGTACTTC CASSPDIGYEQYF
. TRBJ2-7 . TRBV2 14 TGTGCCAGCAGTGTCTACAGGGCCGCCTACGAGCAGTACTTC CASSVYRAAYEQYF
. TRBJ1-2 many TRBV6-1 16 TGTGCCAGCACCTCCGGCCCAATCACAGGATCCTATGGCTACACCTTC CASTSGPITGSYGYTF
. TRBJ1-6 many TRBV7-2 13 TGTGCCAGCAGCTTAGCCCAGAGTTCACCCCTCCACTTT CASSLAQSSPLHF
TRBD1 TRBJ2-3 many TRBV20-1 18 TGCAGTGCTAGGGATAATCATTGGGACAGGGGACGCACAGATACGCAGTATTTT CSARDNHWDRGRTDTQYF
TRBD1 TRBJ2-1 few TRBV7-9 14 TGTGCCAGCAGCTCGAACAGGGGATACAATGAGCAGTTCTTC CASSSNRGYNEQFF
TRBD1 TRBJ2-1 . TRBV15 15 TGTGCCACCAGCGCCCGGGACAGGGGGCACAATGAGCAGTTCTTC CATSARDRGHNEQFF
TRBD1 TRBJ2-2 . TRBV9 14 TGTGCCAGCAGCGTCGGAACAGGGGTGGGGGAGCTGTTTTTT CASSVGTGVGELFF
TRBD2 TRBJ2-5 . TRBV20-1 15 TGCAGTGCTCCTACTAGCGGGTGGTACCAAGAGACCCAGTACTTC CSAPTSGWYQETQYF
. TRBJ2-5 . TRBV20-1 12 TGCAGCTTAGCGGAGGCAAGGGAGACCCAGTACTTC CSLAEARETQYF
. TRBJ2-3 many TRBV29-1 15 TGCAGCGCCCCCGAAGGATTGAGTCTCACAGATACGCAGTATTTT CSAPEGLSLTDTQYF
TRBD1 TRBJ2-6 many TRBV12-3/TRBV12-4 15 TGTGCCAGCATGGACAGGGCTCCTGGGGCCAACGTCCTGACTTTC CASMDRAPGANVLTF
TRBD1 TRBJ1-5 many TRBV29-1 17 TGCAGCGTTGATCTTAATTCCAGACAGGGCATGGTTCAGCCCCAGCATTTT CSVDLNSRQGMVQPQHF
. TRBJ1-1 . TRBV27 14 TGTGCCAGCAGCTCCGACAGGATAAACACTGAAGCTTTCTTT CASSSDRINTEAFF